Detailed here is one T cell receptor (beta chain). Its cognate antigen is unknown. This sample is drawn from a study of cytomegalovirus exposure and HLA in healthy donors. About the study: In a later analysis, it was reported that the roughly 120 validation repertoires had been produced on the same platform as the roughly 650 repertoires belonging to the first cohort.

General study points: Reportedly, diagnosis of cytomegalovirus status by the classifier showed high specificity and sensitivity. Most TCRs appeared rarely, but some public TCRs recurred in many donors.

Trimming took off 3 bases at V and 6 bases at J, with 4 bases between the two ends. CDR1 SGHKS and CDR2 YYEKEE come from the germline V gene (reference sequence). This CDR3 has 11 amino acids. Only in-frame clones appear in the TCRdb table, and some are missing; sequencing was by immunoSEQ multiplex PCR. The table records roughly 300,000 clones, approximately 90% of them present only once. Sequencing used PBMCs. This chain joins TRBV5-5 and TRBJ1-5; D is ambiguous. This sequence was found in a woman aged 25 to 39 in good health and CMV-seropositive. The CDR3 protein is CASSSSQPQHF. The CDR3 DNA is TGTGCCAGCAGCTCGAGTCAGCCCCAGCATTTT.